These T cell receptor beta chains were read from a single sample in a study of CD8 T cells in ankylosing spondylitis. One entry per CDR3 protein, called by TCRdb with MiXCR from the 5' RACE reads. Altogether approximately 240,000 distinct CDR3 sequences are present, roughly a tenth being singletons, with the ten largest covering roughly 2.5%. Sequencing was carried out using blood, either unsorted or a sorted T cell fraction (not recorded which). The receptor source for this set is a male donor with ankylosing spondylitis or in good health (not recorded which). Both conserved end residues are part of each CDR3. Fields, in order: J gene, V gene, CDR3 length, CDR3 protein.

j_gene: TRBJ1-1; v_gene: TRBV12-3/TRBV12-4; len: 15; CDR3aa: CASSFSGALNTEAFF
j_gene: TRBJ2-5; v_gene: TRBV5-5; len: 16; CDR3aa: CASSSTLLGIQETQYF
j_gene: TRBJ2-6; v_gene: TRBV7-9; len: 16; CDR3aa: CASRLGGGAGANVLTF
j_gene: TRBJ2-7; v_gene: TRBV6-2/TRBV6-3; len: 16; CDR3aa: CASSYTYGRPSYEQYF
j_gene: TRBJ2-1; v_gene: TRBV7-2; len: 14; CDR3aa: CASTPPGGQYEQFF
j_gene: TRBJ2-2; v_gene: TRBV29-1; len: 13; CDR3aa: CSVDRGNTGELFF
j_gene: TRBJ2-7; v_gene: TRBV11-2; len: 14; CDR3aa: CASSLVNRGNEQYF
j_gene: TRBJ2-5; v_gene: TRBV5-1; len: 14; CDR3aa: CASSLGQMQETQYF
j_gene: TRBJ1-1; v_gene: TRBV9; len: 11; CDR3aa: CASSVVTEAFF
j_gene: TRBJ2-1; v_gene: TRBV6-5; len: 14; CDR3aa: CASSYEGRNNEQFF
j_gene: TRBJ1-1; v_gene: TRBV5-1; len: 13; CDR3aa: CASSLRTDTEAFF
j_gene: TRBJ1-1; v_gene: TRBV12-3/TRBV12-4; len: 14; CDR3aa: CASSPGGGGTEAFF
j_gene: TRBJ2-2; v_gene: TRBV7-2; len: 15; CDR3aa: CASSSGGASPGELFF
j_gene: TRBJ1-6; v_gene: TRBV6-5; len: 18; CDR3aa: CASSYSKPRDGYNSPLHF
j_gene: TRBJ2-1; v_gene: TRBV12-3/TRBV12-4; len: 15; CDR3aa: CASSLDGDRFNEQFF
j_gene: TRBJ2-3; v_gene: TRBV12-3/TRBV12-4; len: 15; CDR3aa: CASKKGLAGTDTQYF
j_gene: TRBJ2-1; v_gene: TRBV7-2; len: 14; CDR3aa: CASSPLRGSDEQFF
j_gene: TRBJ1-1; v_gene: TRBV5-1; len: 16; CDR3aa: CASSLVGSETGGEAFF